These T cell receptor beta chains were read from a single sample in a study of T cells in Graves' hyperthyroidism and ophthalmopathy. MiXCR was run by TCRdb on the multiplex PCR reads, yielding one entry per CDR3 protein. The sample holds over 650,000 distinct CDR3 sequences, 16% seen once. The sequenced material came from blood. These receptors were collected from a man between 18 and 29 years old with Graves' hyperthyroidism. Both conserved end residues are part of each CDR3. D genes are given only for firm matches. Clone size is stated in some rows and not others, as once, few, many or a class when expanded.

D gene	CDR3 length	V gene	clone size	J gene	CDR3 protein	CDR3 DNA
TRBD1	14	TRBV11-2	many	TRBJ2-5	CASSSWDREETQYF	TGTGCCAGCAGCTCCTGGGACAGGGAAGAGACCCAGTACTTC
-	14	TRBV7-2	few	TRBJ2-2	CASGPSGGTGELFF	TGTGCCAGTGGCCCCTCTGGGGGGACCGGGGAGCTGTTTTTT
TRBD2	15	TRBV30	few	TRBJ2-7	CAWSVQSGRAYEQYF	TGTGCCTGGAGTGTACAAAGCGGGAGGGCCTACGAGCAGTACTTC
-	14	TRBV12-3/TRBV12-4	many	TRBJ1-3	CASSFQVAGNTIYF	TGTGCCAGCAGTTTCCAGGTAGCTGGAAACACCATATATTTT
TRBD1	12	TRBV7-9	many	TRBJ2-3	CASSTTGNTQYF	TGTGCCAGCAGTACGACAGGGAATACGCAGTATTTT
-	15	TRBV28	-	TRBJ2-7	CASSSPVPTRNEQYF	TGTGCCAGCAGTTCCCCCGTACCTACGCGCAACGAGCAGTACTTC
-	18	TRBV28	many	TRBJ2-3	CASSLRASHHPSTDTQYF	TGTGCCAGCAGTTTAAGGGCATCTCACCACCCTAGCACAGATACGCAGTATTTT
-	17	TRBV14	many	TRBJ2-2	CASSQFLSGSNTGELFF	TGTGCCAGCAGCCAATTCCTTAGCGGCTCGAACACCGGGGAGCTGTTTTTT
TRBD2	14	TRBV11-1	many	TRBJ2-1	CASKAGGKYNEQFF	TGTGCCAGCAAAGCGGGAGGGAAATACAATGAGCAGTTCTTC
TRBD2	17	TRBV4-3	-	TRBJ2-3	CASSQGSGANSQDTQYF	TGCGCCAGCAGCCAAGGCAGCGGGGCCAACAGCCAAGATACGCAGTATTTT
-	14	TRBV29-1	-	TRBJ1-1	CSVDPAGTGTEAFF	TGCAGCGTTGACCCGGCCGGAACGGGCACTGAAGCTTTCTTT
TRBD2	14	TRBV24-1	few	TRBJ2-3	CATQASGRADTQYF	TGTGCCACCCAAGCTAGCGGGAGGGCAGATACGCAGTATTTT
-	15	TRBV20-1	many	TRBJ2-7	CSASPLQARSYEQYF	TGCAGTGCCAGTCCTTTGCAGGCCCGATCCTACGAGCAGTACTTC
-	15	TRBV6-1	few	TRBJ2-7	CASSAHRGDSYEQYF	TGTGCCAGCAGCGCCCATCGAGGGGACTCCTACGAGCAGTACTTC
-	15	TRBV7-2	few	TRBJ2-7	CASSLERGSTYEQYF	TGTGCCAGCAGCTTAGAACGGGGATCAACCTACGAGCAGTACTTC
-	13	TRBV29-1	many	TRBJ2-5	CSVAKGQGETQYF	TGCAGCGTTGCGAAGGGTCAGGGAGAGACCCAGTACTTC
TRBD1	15	TRBV18	many	TRBJ1-5	CASSRGTGNVQPQHF	TGTGCCAGCTCCCGGGGGACAGGTAACGTACAGCCCCAGCATTTT
TRBD1	20	TRBV29-1	-	TRBJ2-4	CSAPRPLTGGDYSGKNIQYF	TGCAGCGCCCCTAGGCCCCTGACAGGGGGTGACTACTCGGGCAAAAACATTCAGTACTTC
TRBD2	15	TRBV2	many	TRBJ2-1	CASIGRRLAGNEQFF	TGTGCCAGCATCGGGCGGAGGCTAGCGGGGAATGAGCAGTTCTTC
-	12	TRBV27	few	TRBJ2-7	CASSLDGHEQYF	TGTGCCAGCAGTTTGGACGGCCACGAGCAGTACTTC
TRBD2	18	TRBV6-5	-	TRBJ2-5	CASSYSGLAGGPGETQYF	TGTGCCAGCAGTTACTCCGGGCTAGCGGGAGGGCCGGGAGAGACCCAGTACTTC
TRBD1	16	TRBV6-6	many	TRBJ2-5	CASSYGLTTGGGTQYF	TGTGCCAGCAGTTACGGATTGACGACAGGGGGAGGGACCCAGTACTTC
TRBD1	17	TRBV25-1	-	TRBJ1-4	CASSANGDRGLREKLFF	TGTGCCAGCAGTGCCAATGGGGACAGGGGGCTTCGGGAAAAACTGTTTTTT
-	14	TRBV28	many	TRBJ1-1	CASIKGVLNTEAFF	TGTGCCAGCATTAAAGGGGTCTTGAACACTGAAGCTTTCTTT
-	13	TRBV19	-	TRBJ2-3	CASSPRHTDTQYF	TGTGCCAGTAGTCCCAGACACACAGATACGCAGTATTTT
-	11	TRBV20-1	few	TRBJ2-7	CSASPGYEQYF	TGCAGTGCTAGTCCAGGGTACGAGCAGTACTTC
TRBD2	18	TRBV28	-	TRBJ2-7	CASSLFGTSGPPPYEQYF	TGTGCCAGCAGTTTGTTCGGGACTAGCGGGCCTCCCCCCTACGAGCAGTACTTC
-	15	TRBV18	few	TRBJ1-1	CASSPGGRSPDHAFF	TGTGCCAGCTCACCAGGGGGACGAAGTCCTGATCATGCTTTCTTT
-	14	TRBV10-3	-	TRBJ1-1	CAISDKGTNIEAFF	TGTGCCATCAGTGATAAAGGAACGAACATTGAAGCTTTCTTT
-	14	TRBV18	-	TRBJ2-3	CASSPPLATDTQYF	TGTGCCAGCTCACCACCACTAGCCACAGATACGCAGTATTTT
-	18	TRBV3-1	-	TRBJ1-2	CASSQWPSKRGANYGYTF	TGTGCCAGCAGCCAATGGCCCTCAAAGAGGGGGGCCAACTATGGCTACACCTTC
-	14	TRBV12-3/TRBV12-4	many	TRBJ2-3	CASRDFAATDTQYF	TGTGCCAGCCGTGACTTTGCGGCAACAGATACGCAGTATTTT
TRBD2	15	TRBV9	-	TRBJ2-7	CASSPSGTSDYEQYF	TGTGCCAGCAGCCCCTCTGGGACTAGCGACTACGAGCAGTACTTC
-	17	TRBV11-3	many	TRBJ1-1	CASSSKRGGPGDTEAFF	TGTGCCAGCAGCTCTAAGAGGGGGGGACCCGGAGACACTGAAGCTTTCTTT
-	15	TRBV11-3	few	TRBJ1-1	CASSLGADWNTEAFF	TGTGCCAGCAGCTTAGGGGCAGACTGGAACACTGAAGCTTTCTTT
TRBD2	14	TRBV20-1	few	TRBJ2-1	CSAVGSGKRDEQFF	TGCAGTGCAGTTGGTAGCGGGAAAAGGGATGAGCAGTTCTTC
TRBD2	15	TRBV29-1	many	TRBJ2-1	CSVRLAGESYNEQFF	TGCAGCGTCAGACTAGCGGGAGAATCTTACAATGAGCAGTTCTTC
-	15	TRBV5-1	many	TRBJ1-1	CASSSGGARHTEAFF	TGCGCCAGCAGCTCTGGAGGGGCCAGACACACTGAAGCTTTCTTT
-	15	TRBV5-6	-	TRBJ1-2	CASSPVQPLGYGYTF	TGTGCCAGCAGCCCTGTGCAGCCCTTAGGCTATGGCTACACCTTC
-	13	TRBV28	many	TRBJ2-5	CASSSGQQETQYF	TGTGCCAGCAGTTCCGGACAGCAAGAGACCCAGTACTTC